A single sample gave rise to the 22 T cell receptor beta chains below, sequenced in a study of Ad26.COV2.S vaccination and SARS-CoV-2 variants. Clones were read by immunoSEQ multiplex PCR, and TCRdb kept only the in-frame ones, dropping some. The sample lists about 440,000 clones; 87% were seen once. Treatment indicated: approximately 18 received Ad26.COV2.S at low or high dose, single or two shots; about 5 received placebo; per-sample allocation not given. Sampling was performed 63 days after the first vaccine or placebo injection. The material was peripheral blood, obtained in a trial of Ad26.COV2.S vaccine versus placebo. Receptor source: a person between 18 and 60 years old who received the Ad26.COV2.S COVID-19 vaccine or a placebo.

This chain uses TRBV12-3 or TRBV12-4 with TRBJ2-7; D gene ambiguous. V dropped 5 bases and J dropped 1 base, with 9 bases sitting between them. The CDR3 length is 13 residues. CDR3 DNA: TGTGCCAGCAGTGGCGCGTGGTCCTACGAGCAGTACTTC. Protein sequence: CASSGAWSYEQYF.

The chain combines TRBV6-6 with TRBJ2-1; D not resolved. This CDR3 contains 13 residues. Germline CDR1 is MNHNY and CDR2 is SVGAGI (reference sequence). The germline V and J ends were trimmed by 2 bases and 8 bases, with 10 bases remaining between them. The chain's CDR3 is CASSYGPGDEQFF. DNA for the CDR3: TGTGCCAGCAGTTACGGGCCTGGGGATGAGCAGTTCTTC.

V and J are TRBV10-3 and TRBJ2-4, with 9 bases aligning to TRBD1. Losses at the gene ends were 3 bases for V and 16 bases for J; bases not matched to a gene: 7. CDR1 is ENHRY, CDR2 SYGVKD, per germline. The CDR3 is made up of 12 amino acids. CDR3 bases: TGTGCCATCAGTGAACAGGGGGCGAGGCTTTACTTC. It is translated as CAISEQGARLYF.

The V gene is TRBV6-2 or TRBV6-3, the J gene TRBJ2-7; D ambiguous. Germline V CDR1 and CDR2: MNHEY, SVGEGT. The CDR3 has 12 amino acids. Trimming removed 3 bases from V and 6 bases from J, with 9 bases in between. CDR3 in DNA: TGTGCCAGCAGTTATTGGGAACGCGAGCAGTACTTC. It encodes CASSYWEREQYF.

This clone was seen a single time. V is TRBV5-1 and J is TRBJ2-5; D remains ambiguous. Germline V CDR1 and CDR2: SGHRS, YFSETQ. V was pared by 0 bases and J by 4 bases, with 13 bases between. The CDR3 has 15 amino acids. The CDR3 nucleotides are TGCGCCAGCAGCTTGGCTCTCTTGGGTAGAGAGACCCAGTACTTC. Its protein is CASSLALLGRETQYF.

The rearrangement links TRBV9 to TRBJ2-3; unclear D gene. Deletions cut 0 bases from V and 2 bases from J, with 16 bases between. Germline loops: CDR1 SGDLS, CDR2 YYNGEE. CDR3 size: 17 residues. The CDR3 nucleotides are TGTGCCAGCAGCGTAGGGGAAGTGGGCATACCCACAGATACGCAGTATTTT. Its translation is CASSVGEVGIPTDTQYF.

Regarding this clone: A read error may account for a junction end that differs from germline. The genes are TRBV5-1 and TRBJ2-1, with D perhaps being TRBD1 or TRBD2 (6 bases each). The CDR3 is 13 amino acids. Germline-derived CDR1 and CDR2 are SGHRS and YFSETQ. The CDR3 DNA reads as TGCGCCAGCAGCTCTGACGGGGGCGATGATCAGTTCTTC. It is translated as CASSSDGGDDQFF. The full variable domain, rest sourced from reference TRBV5-1 and TRBJ2-1, is KAGVTQTPRYLIKTRGQQVTLSCSPISGHRSVSWYQQTPGQGLQFLFEYFSETQRNKGNFPGRFSGRQFSNSRSEMNVSTLELGDSALYLCASSSDGGDDQFFGPGTRLTVL.

This chain links TRBV6-6 with TRBJ1-1, with D unclear. The CDR3 has 13 amino acids. V shed 6 bases and J shed 4 bases, with 12 bases lying between them. Germline V gene data show CDR1 as MNHNY and CDR2 as SVGAGI (reference sequence). The CDR3 sequence: CASSLLEGTEAFF. The CDR3 bases are TGTGCCAGCAGCTTGCTAGAGGGCACTGAAGCTTTCTTT.

This sequence joins TRBV4-1 and TRBJ1-1; D remains ambiguous. Germline V CDR1 and CDR2: MGHRA, YSYEKL. The CDR3 spans 14 residues. V was clipped by 3 bases and J by 0 bases, with 8 bases between them. CDR3 DNA: TGCGCCAGCAGCCATCCCCTCCTGAACACTGAAGCTTTCTTT. This codes for CASSHPLLNTEAFF.

This chain connects TRBV28 to TRBJ1-2, with 9 bases aligning to TRBD1. CDR3 length: 13 amino acids. CDR1 is MDHEN, CDR2 SYDVKM, per germline. Trimming took 5 bases from V and 7 from J; bases not matched to a gene: 5. Here the CDR3 reads CASSPGTGFGYTF. DNA of the CDR3: TGTGCCAGCAGTCCCGGGACAGGGTTTGGCTACACCTTC.

The V and J genes are TRBV5-4 and TRBJ2-1; D is perhaps TRBD1 or TRBD2 (5 bases each). V lost 0 bases to trimming and J lost 6 bases, with 13 bases between them. The germline V gene has CDR1 SGHNT and CDR2 YYREEE (reference sequence). The CDR3 loop spans 15 amino acids. CDR3 in DNA: TGTGCCAGCAGCTTGGGGCCTCCGAGGGGCAATGAGCAGTTCTTC. Translated, it gives CASSLGPPRGNEQFF.

The V gene is TRBV5-1, the J gene TRBJ2-1, with TRBD2 matching over 8 bases. The junction had 15 bases not matched to a gene; V was cut back by 4 bases and J by 9 bases. Germline values: CDR1 SGHRS, CDR2 YFSETQ. This CDR3 is built from 16 residues. CDR3 amino acids: CASSGGTSLRSGEQFF. CDR3 in DNA: TGCGCCAGCAGCGGAGGGACTAGTCTTCGGTCGGGTGAGCAGTTCTTC.

In DNA, the CDR3 is TGTGCCAGCACCGAGGGACAGGGGGACGGTGGCTACACCTTC. It translates to CASTEGQGDGGYTF. The chain couples TRBV7-2 to TRBJ1-2; 11 positions match TRBD1. CDR1 and CDR2 (germline): SGHTA, FQGNSA. The CDR3 covers 14 residues. With 7 bases clipped from V and 7 bases from J, the junction kept 8 bases outside the gene matches.

The V call is TRBV19, the J call TRBJ1-1; D gene uncertain. Between the trimmed V and J ends, which lost 2 bases and 2 bases, there was a span of 9 bases. The CDR3 extends over 14 amino acids. Germline V gives CDR1 LNHDA, CDR2 SQIVND (reference sequence). CDR3 nucleotides: TGTGCCAGTAGTATAAATTGGGATAACACTGAAGCTTTCTTT. It specifies CASSINWDNTEAFF.

The chain links TRBV10-3 to TRBJ2-7, with D uncertain. Per the germline V gene, CDR1 is ENHRY and CDR2 is SYGVKD. CDR3 length: 13 amino acids. Trimming shortened V by 8 bases and J by 5 bases, and 16 bases separated the two germline ends. CDR3 nucleotides: TGTGCCATCCAATCGGGCAGCGCCGACGAGCAGTACTTC. Protein: CAIQSGSADEQYF.

The rearrangement joins TRBV5-1 to TRBJ2-3, with 9 bases matching TRBD1. J lost 5 bases, V lost 0 bases, and 1 base had no gene match. Per the germline V gene, CDR1 is SGHRS and CDR2 is YFSETQ. The CDR3 spans 14 residues. The CDR3 nucleotides are TGCGCCAGCAGCTTGGACAGGGGGCAAGATACGCAGTATTTT. Translated: CASSLDRGQDTQYF.

The V call is TRBV2, the J call TRBJ2-1; TRBD2 agrees at 8 bases. Germline lookup yields CDR1 SNHLY and CDR2 FYNNEI. The CDR3 covers 15 residues. With V trimmed by 6 bases and J by 4 bases, 8 bases remained unmatched. The CDR3 region is CASRELLAEYNEQFF. CDR3 DNA: TGTGCCAGCAGGGAGTTACTAGCGGAGTACAATGAGCAGTTCTTC.

The V and J genes are TRBV6-2 or TRBV6-3 and TRBJ2-7; D may be TRBD2 (5 bases). Looked up from germline, CDR1 is MNHEY and CDR2 is SVGEGT. The CDR3 covers 12 residues. V was shortened by 4 bases and J by 7 bases, with 11 bases between the two germline ends. CDR3: CASSLFAGEQYF. Written as DNA, the CDR3 is TGTGCCAGCAGTTTGTTTGCGGGTGAGCAGTACTTC.

J is TRBJ2-7 and V is TRBV7-2; 7 bases line up with TRBD2. The CDR3 loop spans 16 amino acids. Germline assignment: CDR1 SGHTA and CDR2 FQGNSA. V trimming: 5 bases; J trimming: 2 bases; junction bases outside the gene matches: 12. The CDR3 DNA follows: TGTGCCAGCAGCACGAAGAGCGGGATCCCGGCCTACGAGCAGTACTTC. Translated, it gives CASSTKSGIPAYEQYF. Using reference TRBV7-2 and TRBJ2-7 for the parts outside the CDR3, the full variable domain is GAGVSQSPSNKVTEKGKDVELRCDPISGHTALYWYRQSLGQGLEFLIYFQGNSAPDKSGLPSDRFSAERTGGSVSTLTIQRTQQEDSAVYLCASSTKSGIPAYEQYFGPGTRLTVT.

The chain joins TRBV5-8 to TRBJ2-1; TRBD1 matches at 11 bases. The V segment lost 4 bases and the J segment 15 bases; nucleotides outside the gene matches: 6. Germline CDR1 SGHTS, CDR2 YDEGEE. The CDR3 has 12 amino acids. CDR3 residues: CASSGQGAYPFF. In nucleotides, the CDR3 is TGTGCCAGCAGCGGACAGGGGGCGTACCCGTTCTTC.

The gene calls are TRBV7-8 and TRBJ2-2; D is perhaps TRBD2 (5 bases). The CDR3 totals 14 residues. Per germline, CDR1 SGHVS and CDR2 FQNEAQ. The germline V and J ends were trimmed by 4 bases and 11 bases, with 17 bases remaining between them. The CDR3 region has the DNA TGTGCCAGCAGCTCCGGACTGCGCGGTGGAGAGCTGTTTTTT. Its protein product is CASSSGLRGGELFF.

V usage is TRBV24-1 and J usage is TRBJ2-3; D possibly matches TRBD1 or TRBD2 (5 bases each). Germline loops: CDR1 KGHDR, CDR2 SFDVKD. The CDR3 loop spans 12 amino acids. V lost 6 bases and J lost 4, with 7 bases in between. CDR3 nucleotide sequence: TGTGCCACCAGTTTGGGGGCAGATACGCAGTATTTT. Its protein product is CATSLGADTQYF.